Following are 18 T cell receptor beta chains from one sample sequenced in a study of blood T cell repertoires in COVID-19. The protocol was immunoSEQ multiplex PCR, while the TCRdb copy is restricted to in-frame clones and leaves out a portion. The sample has 130,000 to 150,000 clones; 85% are singletons. The sample comprised peripheral blood. These receptors were obtained from a human donor with acute or convalescent COVID-19. The donor label of this sample is uncertain.

V usage is TRBV6-5 and J usage is TRBJ1-2, with 7 bases lining up with TRBD1. Germline V lookup: CDR1 MNHEY, CDR2 SVGAGI. The CDR3 totals 16 residues. V dropped 3 bases and J dropped 0; count of bases not matched to a gene: 7. Written as DNA, the CDR3 is TGTGCCAGCAGTTATCGCGGGGACAGAGCTAACTATGGCTACACCTTC. Translated: CASSYRGDRANYGYTF.

V gene TRBV11-2 combines with J gene TRBJ1-2, with a possible D match to TRBD1 (5 bases). Trimming took off 3 bases at V and 4 bases at J, with 12 bases between the two ends. The CDR3 runs 14 residues. Germline values: CDR1 SGHAT, CDR2 FQNNGV. In DNA form, the CDR3 reads TGTGCCAGCAGCTTGCAAGCAGGGCGCTATGGCTACACCTTC. Translated: CASSLQAGRYGYTF.

This chain links TRBV19 with TRBJ2-7; 10 bases agree with TRBD1. Looked up from germline, CDR1 is LNHDA and CDR2 is SQIVND (reference sequence). This CDR3 has 11 amino acids. The ends lost 10 bases at V and 5 bases at J; junction bases unmatched: 2. This chain's CDR3 is CAIGQGDEQYF. The CDR3 DNA follows: TGTGCCATCGGACAGGGGGACGAGCAGTACTTC.

The chain employs TRBV7-2 and TRBJ1-5, with TRBD1 as a possible D gene (6 bases). V lost 5 bases and J lost 4, with 12 bases in between. The CDR3 consists of 14 residues. The germline V gene has CDR1 SGHTA and CDR2 FQGNSA. CDR3 bases: TGTGCCAGCAGCCAGGGGACCGGGAATCAGCCCCAGCATTTT. It is translated as CASSQGTGNQPQHF.

The V gene is TRBV11-1, the J gene TRBJ2-1; 8 bases align to TRBD1. Germline V gene data show CDR1 as SGHAT and CDR2 as FQDESV (reference sequence). Trimming at V came to 3 bases and at J to 0 bases, leaving 4 bases not matched to a gene. This CDR3 spans 16 amino acids. DNA of the CDR3: TGTGCCAGCAGCTTCTCGACAGGGGACTCCTACAATGAGCAGTTCTTC. Its protein is CASSFSTGDSYNEQFF.

This chain connects TRBV2 to TRBJ1-1; tentative D call: TRBD1 (6 bases). The CDR3 is 17 residues long. The germline V and J ends were trimmed by 3 bases and 0 bases, with 17 bases remaining between them. CDR1 is SNHLY, CDR2 FYNNEI, per germline. CDR3 protein: CASSDPSRGLMNTEAFF. CDR3 sequence (DNA): TGTGCCAGCAGTGACCCCTCCAGGGGTCTTATGAACACTGAAGCTTTCTTT.

The chain combines TRBV30 with TRBJ2-3, with TRBD2 matching over 8 bases. This CDR3 has 15 residues. V dropped 2 bases and J dropped 5; count of bases not matched to a gene: 9. Germline lookup yields CDR1 GTSNPN and CDR2 SVGIG (reference sequence). The CDR3 region has the DNA TGTGCCTGGAGTCGAGGTAGCGGGACGGGAGATACGCAGTATTTT. It codes for CAWSRGSGTGDTQYF.

V and J are TRBV7-2 and TRBJ1-5, with D possibly matching TRBD1 (5 bases). Trimming removed 1 base from V and 4 bases from J, with 11 bases in between. This CDR3 is built from 15 residues. CDR1 and CDR2 from the germline V gene are SGHTA and FQGNSA. The CDR3 DNA sequence: TGTGCCAGCAGCTTAGAGGGGTTAGGGAATCAGCCCCAGCATTTT. It translates to CASSLEGLGNQPQHF.

V is TRBV7-2 and J is TRBJ2-3, with 8 bases matching TRBD2. Germline V CDR1 and CDR2: SGHTA, FQGNSA. With V trimmed by 5 bases and J by 2 bases, 12 bases remained unmatched. The CDR3 has 17 residues. In nucleotides, the CDR3 is TGTGCCAGCAGCGCCGAGGGGCTAGCGGGTGACACAGATACGCAGTATTTT. Its translation: CASSAEGLAGDTDTQYF.

The chain combines TRBV5-4 with TRBJ2-5, with 7 bases that match TRBD1. Germline V gene sequence: CDR1 SGHNT, CDR2 YYREEE (reference sequence). The CDR3 loop spans 15 amino acids. The trim removed 6 bases at V and 3 bases at J, leaving 11 bases unmatched. The CDR3 spells CASTRQLGGEETQYF. Written as DNA, the CDR3 is TGTGCCAGCACGCGTCAGCTAGGGGGCGAAGAGACCCAGTACTTC.

The chain combines TRBV7-9 with TRBJ1-2; D is possibly TRBD1 (6 bases). There are 13 residues in the CDR3. The V gene's germline CDR1 is SEHNR and CDR2 FQNEAQ (reference sequence). V lost 11 bases, J lost 0 bases, and 13 bases lay in between. The CDR3 region has the DNA TGTGCCGGAAAGACAGGATCTAACTATGGCTACACCTTC. It translates to CAGKTGSNYGYTF. The full variable domain, completed using reference TRBV7-9 and TRBJ1-2, is DTGVSQNPRHKITKRGQNVTFRCDPISEHNRLYWYRQTLGQGPEFLTYFQNEAQLEKSRLLSDRFSAERPKGSFSTLEIQRTEQGDSAMYLCAGKTGSNYGYTFGSGTRLTVV.

This chain connects TRBV9 to TRBJ2-3; 8 nucleotides align to TRBD2. Germline values: CDR1 SGDLS, CDR2 YYNGEE. V dropped 2 bases and J dropped 3; count of bases not matched to a gene: 5. CDR3 size: 15 residues. The DNA of the CDR3 is TGTGCCAGCAGCGTGGGGACTAGAGGGACAGATACGCAGTATTTT. It is translated as CASSVGTRGTDTQYF.

This rearrangement joins TRBV6-5 to TRBJ1-6, with D uncertain. Looked up from germline, CDR1 is MNHEY and CDR2 is SVGAGI. V was clipped by 7 bases and J by 0 bases, with 7 bases between them. The CDR3 has 14 residues. CDR3 protein: CASTKSSYNSPLHF. The CDR3, as DNA: TGTGCCAGCACCAAGAGCTCCTATAATTCACCCCTCCACTTT.

This chain joins TRBV19 and TRBJ2-7, with D perhaps matching TRBD1 (6 bases). V was trimmed by 5 bases and J by 4 bases, leaving 18 bases between them. CDR3 length: 15 amino acids. Per germline, CDR1 LNHDA and CDR2 SQIVND (reference sequence). CDR3 nucleotides: TGTGCCAGTAGTCGACGACCCACAGGGAATTACGAGCAGTACTTC. Amino acid sequence: CASSRRPTGNYEQYF. Full variable domain (outside the CDR3, taken from reference TRBV19 and TRBJ2-7): DGGITQSPKYLFRKEGQNVTLSCEQNLNHDAMYWYRQDPGQGLRLIYYSQIVNDFQKGDIAEGYSVSREKKESFPLTVTSAQKNPTAFYLCASSRRPTGNYEQYFGPGTRLTVT.

The chain uses TRBV7-3 and TRBJ2-1, with unresolved D. The CDR3 totals 12 residues. Germline V gene sequence: CDR1 SGHTA, CDR2 FQGTGA. Trimming pared 1 base from V and 6 bases from J, leaving 4 bases between. This CDR3 is CASSLNSNEQFF. Written as DNA, the CDR3 is TGTGCCAGCAGCTTAAATAGCAATGAGCAGTTCTTC.

The V call is TRBV12-5, the J call TRBJ2-3; D perhaps matches TRBD1 (6 bases). Germline assignment: CDR1 LGHNT and CDR2 FRNRAP. The CDR3 is made up of 15 amino acids. The V and J ends lost 2 bases and 1 base respectively, with 10 bases between them. Here the CDR3 DNA reads TGTGCTAGTGGTTTGTCAGGGGAAGGCACAGATACGCAGTATTTT. Translation gives CASGLSGEGTDTQYF.

This chain links TRBV2 with TRBJ1-5; D remains ambiguous. This CDR3 has 14 amino acids. V gave up 3 bases and J gave up 1 base, with 7 bases separating them. In germline, CDR1 is SNHLY, CDR2 FYNNEI. The CDR3 nucleotides read TGTGCCAGCAGTGAGAGGGAGAGCAATCAGCCCCAGCATTTT. This sequence encodes CASSERESNQPQHF. The complete variable domain, with remaining parts taken from reference TRBV2 and TRBJ1-5, reads EPEVTQTPSHQVTQMGQEVILRCVPISNHLYFYWYRQILGQKVEFLVSFYNNEISEKSEIFDDQFSVERPDGSNFTLKIRSTKLEDSAMYFCASSERESNQPQHFGDGTRLSIL.

The V and J genes are TRBV5-1 and TRBJ2-1; TRBD1 might be the D (5 bases). Trimming stripped 2 bases from V and 10 bases from J, with 13 bases between. The CDR3 covers 13 residues. Germline assignment: CDR1 SGHRS and CDR2 YFSETQ. For the CDR3, the DNA is TGCGCCAGCAGCTTAGAAGGGGATGGGGAGCAGTTCTTC. Amino acids: CASSLEGDGEQFF.